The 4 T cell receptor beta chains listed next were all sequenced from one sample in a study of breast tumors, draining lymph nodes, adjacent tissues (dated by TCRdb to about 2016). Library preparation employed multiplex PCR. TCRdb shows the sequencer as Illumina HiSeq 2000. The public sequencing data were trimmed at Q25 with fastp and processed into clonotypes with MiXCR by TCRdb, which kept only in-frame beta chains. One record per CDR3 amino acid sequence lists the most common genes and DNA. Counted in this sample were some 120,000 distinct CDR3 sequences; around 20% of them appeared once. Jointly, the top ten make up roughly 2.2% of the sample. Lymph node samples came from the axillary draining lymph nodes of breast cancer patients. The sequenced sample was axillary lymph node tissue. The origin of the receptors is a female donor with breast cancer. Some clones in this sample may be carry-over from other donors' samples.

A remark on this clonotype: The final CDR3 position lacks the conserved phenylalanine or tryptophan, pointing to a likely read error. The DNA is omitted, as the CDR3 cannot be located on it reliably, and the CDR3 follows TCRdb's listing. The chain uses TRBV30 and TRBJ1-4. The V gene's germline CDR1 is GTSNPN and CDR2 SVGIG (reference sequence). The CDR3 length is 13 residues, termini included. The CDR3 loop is CAWSVGVSEKLSS.

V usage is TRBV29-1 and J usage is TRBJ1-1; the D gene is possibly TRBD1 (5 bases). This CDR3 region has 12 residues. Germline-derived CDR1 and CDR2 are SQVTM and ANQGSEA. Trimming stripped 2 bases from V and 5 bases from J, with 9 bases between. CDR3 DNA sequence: TGCAGCGTTGAATCCGGGACGACTGAAGCTTTCTTT. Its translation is CSVESGTTEAFF.

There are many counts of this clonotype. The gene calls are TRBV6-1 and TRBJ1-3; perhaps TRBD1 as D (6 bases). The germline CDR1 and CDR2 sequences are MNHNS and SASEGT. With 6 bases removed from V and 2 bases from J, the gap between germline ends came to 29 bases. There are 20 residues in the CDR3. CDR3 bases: TGTGCCAGCAGGCCCCTGGGAGGTTTGGGACTACAGGGAACTGGAAACACCATATATTTT. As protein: CASRPLGGLGLQGTGNTIYF.

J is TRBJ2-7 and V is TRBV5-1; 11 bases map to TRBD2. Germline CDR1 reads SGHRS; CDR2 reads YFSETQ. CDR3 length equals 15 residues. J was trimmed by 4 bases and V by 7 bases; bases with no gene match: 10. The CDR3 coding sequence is TGCGCCAGCGGCGAGGGACTAGCGGCTCTTTACGAGCAGTACTTC. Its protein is CASGEGLAALYEQYF.